This T cell receptor beta chain appears in the sequencing data of a study of neurological immune-mediated disorders. A single record per CDR3 protein comes from TCRdb applying MiXCR to the 5' RACE reads. Of tens of thousands of distinct CDR3 sequences in the sample, 3% to 4% were seen once. General study findings and limits: The most TCR clonal expansion was seen in HTLV-1-associated myelopathy, whereas the least was seen in multiple sclerosis, below the level in healthy controls.

This clonotype is judged medium-sized. The antigen is unknown. Unsorted libraries were generated from 2 million PBMCs. These cells had been stored in RNAlater at -80 C. The germline V gene has CDR1 LGHDT and CDR2 YNNKEL (reference sequence). This CDR3 spans 12 amino acids. With V trimmed by 4 bases and J by 8 bases, 3 bases remained unmatched. The sequenced sample was PBMCs. The chain employs TRBV3-1 and TRBJ1-2; 8 bases fit TRBD1. The receptor comes from a man aged 35-49 years with multiple sclerosis. CDR3 in DNA: TGTGCCAGCAGCCTATGGACAGGGGGCTACACCTTC. Amino acid sequence: CASSLWTGGYTF.